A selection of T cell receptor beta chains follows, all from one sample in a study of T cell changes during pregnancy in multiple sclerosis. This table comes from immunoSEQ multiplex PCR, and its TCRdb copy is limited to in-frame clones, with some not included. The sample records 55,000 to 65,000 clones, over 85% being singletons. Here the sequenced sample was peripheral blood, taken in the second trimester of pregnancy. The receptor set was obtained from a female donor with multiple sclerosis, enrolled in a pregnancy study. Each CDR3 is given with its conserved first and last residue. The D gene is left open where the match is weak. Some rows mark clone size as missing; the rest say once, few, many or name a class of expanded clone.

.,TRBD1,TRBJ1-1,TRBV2,CASSGTVAFF,TGTGCCAGCAGCGGGACAGTTGCTTTCTTT
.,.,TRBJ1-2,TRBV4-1,CASSQDIRFNYGYTF,TGCGCCAGCAGCCAAGACATTAGATTTAACTATGGCTACACCTTC
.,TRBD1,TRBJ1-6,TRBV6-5,CASSGQGGHSPLHF,TGTGCCAGCAGCGGACAGGGTGGCCATTCACCCCTCCACTTT
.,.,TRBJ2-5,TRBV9,CASSVEGLQETQYF,TGTGCCAGCAGCGTAGAGGGGCTACAAGAGACCCAGTACTTC
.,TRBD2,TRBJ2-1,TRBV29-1,CSVVISGRDNEQFF,TGCAGCGTTGTGATTAGCGGGAGGGACAATGAGCAGTTCTTC
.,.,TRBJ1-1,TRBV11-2,CASSLAYTEAFF,TGTGCCAGCAGCTTAGCCTACACTGAAGCTTTCTTT
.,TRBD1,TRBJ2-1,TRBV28,CASSPPDRAYNEQFF,TGTGCCAGCAGTCCACCGGACAGGGCCTACAATGAGCAGTTCTTC
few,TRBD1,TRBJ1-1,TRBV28,CASSLRTGVGAFF,TGTGCCAGCAGTTTAAGGACAGGCGTAGGAGCTTTCTTT
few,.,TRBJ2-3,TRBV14,CASSRGGRADTQYF,TGTGCCAGCAGCCGGGGGGGCCGAGCAGATACGCAGTATTTT
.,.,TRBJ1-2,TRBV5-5,CASSGDWQNYGYTF,TGTGCCAGCAGCGGTGACTGGCAGAACTATGGCTACACCTTC
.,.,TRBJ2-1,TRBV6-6,CASSPSESSYNEQFF,TGTGCCAGCAGTCCCTCGGAGAGCTCCTACAATGAGCAGTTCTTC
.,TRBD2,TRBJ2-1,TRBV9,CASSPTPGLAGYNEQFF,TGTGCCAGCAGCCCTACCCCGGGACTAGCGGGTTACAATGAGCAGTTCTTC
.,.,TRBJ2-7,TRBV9,CASSQKDSYEQYF,TGTGCCAGCAGCCAGAAGGACAGCTACGAGCAGTACTTC
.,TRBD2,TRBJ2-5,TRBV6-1,CASRFGGGETQYF,TGTGCCAGCAGATTTGGGGGGGGTGAGACCCAGTACTTC
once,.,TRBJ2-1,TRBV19,CASSSGQYNEQFF,TGTGCCAGTAGTTCTGGACAGTACAATGAGCAGTTCTTC
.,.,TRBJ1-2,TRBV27,CASSLFYPSETPSDLYGYTF,TGTGCCAGCAGTTTATTTTACCCATCTGAAACCCCCTCTGACTTATATGGCTACACCTTC
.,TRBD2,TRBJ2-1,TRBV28,CASSLSGTSYNEQFF,TGTGCCAGCAGTTTATCAGGGACTAGCTACAATGAGCAGTTCTTC
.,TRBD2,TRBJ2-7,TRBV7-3,CASSLGGRDEQYF,TGTGCCAGCAGCTTAGGCGGGAGGGACGAGCAGTACTTC
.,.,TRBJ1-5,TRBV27,CASSYGGDQPQHF,TGTGCCAGCAGTTACGGGGGTGACCAGCCCCAGCATTTT
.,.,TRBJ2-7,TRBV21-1,CASSKARAAYEQYF,TGTGCCAGCAGCAAAGCGCGGGCAGCCTACGAGCAGTACTTC
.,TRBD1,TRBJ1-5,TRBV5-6,CASSLGSTGFNQPQHF,TGTGCCAGCAGCCTGGGGTCGACAGGGTTCAATCAGCCCCAGCATTTT
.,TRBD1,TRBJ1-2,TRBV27,CASSFLPGQGMGYTF,TGTGCCAGCAGTTTCCTCCCGGGACAGGGTATGGGCTACACCTTC
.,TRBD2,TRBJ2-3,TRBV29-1,CSVGAGGPDTQYF,TGCAGCGTTGGAGCGGGAGGGCCCGATACGCAGTATTTT
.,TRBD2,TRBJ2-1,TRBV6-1,CASRPASGRYEQFF,TGTGCCAGCAGGCCAGCGAGCGGGAGGTATGAGCAGTTCTTC
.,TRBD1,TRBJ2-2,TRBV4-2,CASSRRTGAGTGELFF,TGTGCCAGCAGCCGAAGGACAGGGGCGGGCACCGGGGAGCTGTTTTTT
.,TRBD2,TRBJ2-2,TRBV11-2,CASSRDALAGVDSGELFF,TGTGCCAGCAGCCGCGATGCACTAGCGGGAGTGGACAGCGGGGAGCTGTTTTTT
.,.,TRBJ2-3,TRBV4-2,CASSQEEGRTDTQYF,TGTGCCAGCAGCCAAGAGGAGGGCCGCACAGATACGCAGTATTTT
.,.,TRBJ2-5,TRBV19,CASSPIRLGAEGDVQETQYF,TGTGCCAGTAGCCCTATACGGTTGGGGGCTGAGGGGGATGTCCAAGAGACCCAGTACTTC
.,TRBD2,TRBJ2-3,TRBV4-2,CASSQQVSGRNTQYF,TGTGCCAGCAGCCAACAAGTTAGCGGGAGGAATACGCAGTATTTT
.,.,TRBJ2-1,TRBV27,CASSLSASIHNEQFF,TGTGCCAGCAGTTTATCGGCTAGTATCCACAATGAGCAGTTCTTC
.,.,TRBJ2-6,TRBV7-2,CASSLPTSASGANVLTF,TGTGCCAGCAGCTTACCGACTTCAGCCTCTGGGGCCAACGTCCTGACTTTC
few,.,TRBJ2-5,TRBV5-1,CASNSGSTETQYF,TGCGCCAGCAATTCCGGGAGCACAGAGACCCAGTACTTC
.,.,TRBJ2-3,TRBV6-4,CASSEDGEAADTQYF,TGTGCCAGCAGTGAAGATGGGGAGGCCGCAGATACGCAGTATTTT